A selection of T cell receptor beta chains follows, all from one sample in a study of cytomegalovirus exposure and HLA in healthy donors. Produced via immunoSEQ multiplex PCR; TCRdb's table is partial and in-frame only. In the table there are over 80,000 clones, 82% of which are singletons. The sequencing sample was made of PBMCs. The receptors were sampled from a man over 45 in good health and CMV-seronegative. Both conserved end residues are part of each CDR3. A D gene is named only where the DNA matches it firmly. Rows give clone size only sometimes, using once, few, many, or a class for an expanded clone.

J gene: TRBJ2-7; clone size: NA; V gene: TRBV29-1; D gene: TRBD1; CDR3 DNA: TGCAGCGTGGAAACCTGGGACAGGGACAGCGAGCAGTACTTC; CDR3 protein: CSVETWDRDSEQYF
J gene: TRBJ2-2; clone size: NA; V gene: TRBV28; D gene: TRBD2; CDR3 DNA: TGTGCCAGCAGTTACCCCTTGTTACTAGCGGGAGGGCGAGCCGGGGAGCTGTTTTTT; CDR3 protein: CASSYPLLLAGGRAGELFF
J gene: TRBJ2-5; clone size: NA; V gene: TRBV6-5; D gene: TRBD1; CDR3 DNA: TGTGCCAGCAGCCAAACAGGGGTAGAGACCCAGTACTTC; CDR3 protein: CASSQTGVETQYF
J gene: TRBJ2-3; clone size: NA; V gene: TRBV27; D gene: TRBD1; CDR3 DNA: TGTGCCAGCAGTTTATCGGGGACAGGGACCGGTACGCAGTATTTT; CDR3 protein: CASSLSGTGTGTQYF
J gene: TRBJ1-4; clone size: NA; V gene: TRBV6-1; D gene: NA; CDR3 DNA: TGTGCCAGCAGTGAGGGCCGCCCAGGGCAGGGCTATGAAAAACTGTTTTTT; CDR3 protein: CASSEGRPGQGYEKLFF
J gene: TRBJ2-7; clone size: once; V gene: TRBV6-5; D gene: NA; CDR3 DNA: TGTGCCAGCAGTTACTCGGGCCACCTCTACGAGCAGTACTTC; CDR3 protein: CASSYSGHLYEQYF
J gene: TRBJ2-1; clone size: NA; V gene: TRBV5-1; D gene: TRBD2; CDR3 DNA: TGCGCCAGCAGCTTGGCCCCCGGGACTAGCGGCGATGAGCAGTTCTTC; CDR3 protein: CASSLAPGTSGDEQFF
J gene: TRBJ2-2; clone size: few; V gene: TRBV5-1; D gene: NA; CDR3 DNA: TGCGCCAGCAGCTTGGCCGGCAGGGGGGCCGGGGAGCTGTTTTTT; CDR3 protein: CASSLAGRGAGELFF
J gene: TRBJ2-5; clone size: NA; V gene: TRBV2; D gene: TRBD2; CDR3 DNA: TGTGCCAGCAGTTGGACTAGCGGGAGTCGAGAGACCCAGTACTTC; CDR3 protein: CASSWTSGSRETQYF
J gene: TRBJ2-4; clone size: NA; V gene: TRBV9; D gene: NA; CDR3 DNA: TGTGCCAGCAGCGTAGGTGAGCGGGACATTCAGTACTTC; CDR3 protein: CASSVGERDIQYF
J gene: TRBJ1-1; clone size: NA; V gene: TRBV4-1; D gene: NA; CDR3 DNA: TGCGCCAGCAGCCAGCCCCGGGCAGACTACGGGGGAGCTTTCTTT; CDR3 protein: CASSQPRADYGGAFF
J gene: TRBJ2-3; clone size: NA; V gene: TRBV28; D gene: TRBD1; CDR3 DNA: TGTGCCAGCAGTCTCGGGACAGGCCTTGGATACACAGATACGCAGTATTTT; CDR3 protein: CASSLGTGLGYTDTQYF
J gene: TRBJ1-5; clone size: NA; V gene: TRBV27; D gene: NA; CDR3 DNA: TGTGCCAGCAGCTTTGGGGGGATTGACCAGCCCCAGCATTTT; CDR3 protein: CASSFGGIDQPQHF
J gene: TRBJ2-1; clone size: once; V gene: TRBV5-1; D gene: TRBD2; CDR3 DNA: TGCGCCAGCAGCCTCTTACTCGGACTAGCGGGAGACAGGTGGGTCAATGAGCAGTTCTTC; CDR3 protein: CASSLLLGLAGDRWVNEQFF
J gene: TRBJ2-1; clone size: once; V gene: TRBV7-3; D gene: TRBD2; CDR3 DNA: TGTGCCAGCAGCTTAACGGGGCCCGGGACTAGTAATGAGCAGTTCTTC; CDR3 protein: CASSLTGPGTSNEQFF
J gene: TRBJ2-5; clone size: NA; V gene: TRBV5-4; D gene: TRBD1; CDR3 DNA: TGTGCCAGCAGCCCTCCTGGGGGGACAGGCCAAGAGACCCAGTACTTC; CDR3 protein: CASSPPGGTGQETQYF
J gene: TRBJ1-4; clone size: few; V gene: TRBV6-1; D gene: NA; CDR3 DNA: TGTGCCAGCAGGGGCAGGGCGCCGTCTTTCGAAAAACTGTTTTTT; CDR3 protein: CASRGRAPSFEKLFF
J gene: TRBJ2-7; clone size: NA; V gene: TRBV19; D gene: TRBD1; CDR3 DNA: TGTGCCAGTAGTGGCGACAGGGGGCGAGTCGAGCAGTACTTC; CDR3 protein: CASSGDRGRVEQYF
J gene: TRBJ2-2; clone size: NA; V gene: TRBV7-3; D gene: NA; CDR3 DNA: TGTGCCAGCAGCTCCGACAGGTCTGGCACCGGGGAGCTGTTTTTT; CDR3 protein: CASSSDRSGTGELFF
J gene: TRBJ2-7; clone size: NA; V gene: TRBV11-1; D gene: NA; CDR3 DNA: TGTGCCAGCAGCTTAGGGTATACCAGCTCCTACGAGCAGTACTTC; CDR3 protein: CASSLGYTSSYEQYF
J gene: TRBJ1-1; clone size: NA; V gene: TRBV30; D gene: TRBD1; CDR3 DNA: TGTGCCTGGAGCCGCGGACAGGGGCCCAGGGACACTGAAGCTTTCTTT; CDR3 protein: CAWSRGQGPRDTEAFF
J gene: TRBJ2-7; clone size: NA; V gene: TRBV11-2; D gene: NA; CDR3 DNA: TGTGCCAGCAGCCCTCCGGCAGGGTACGAGCAGTACTTC; CDR3 protein: CASSPPAGYEQYF
J gene: TRBJ2-2; clone size: NA; V gene: TRBV9; D gene: NA; CDR3 DNA: TGTGCCAGCAGCGTAGGGGGAGGGAACACCGGGGAGCTGTTTTTT; CDR3 protein: CASSVGGGNTGELFF
J gene: TRBJ1-1; clone size: NA; V gene: TRBV7-3; D gene: NA; CDR3 DNA: TGTGCCAGCAGCTTAGGTCCGGACACTGAAGCTTTCTTT; CDR3 protein: CASSLGPDTEAFF
J gene: TRBJ2-7; clone size: NA; V gene: TRBV19; D gene: TRBD1; CDR3 DNA: TGTGCCAGTAGCCTCCGACAGGGGTTGGATGAGCAGTACTTC; CDR3 protein: CASSLRQGLDEQYF
J gene: TRBJ2-3; clone size: NA; V gene: TRBV28; D gene: TRBD1; CDR3 DNA: TGTGCCAGCAGTTTAGAGAGGGGGCGAGAGCTGACAGATACGCAGTATTTT; CDR3 protein: CASSLERGRELTDTQYF
J gene: TRBJ2-7; clone size: NA; V gene: TRBV28; D gene: NA; CDR3 DNA: TGTGCCAGCAGTTTCCGGGATCTCTACGAGCAGTACTTC; CDR3 protein: CASSFRDLYEQYF
J gene: TRBJ2-7; clone size: NA; V gene: TRBV10-3; D gene: NA; CDR3 DNA: TGTGCCATTCGCAGGGGCCCCGATACCTACGAGCAGTACTTC; CDR3 protein: CAIRRGPDTYEQYF
J gene: TRBJ2-1; clone size: few; V gene: TRBV11-1; D gene: NA; CDR3 DNA: TGTGCCAGCAGCCCCTCCTCCGGGAGCTCCTACAATGAGCAGTTCTTC; CDR3 protein: CASSPSSGSSYNEQFF
J gene: TRBJ2-1; clone size: NA; V gene: TRBV11-2; D gene: TRBD2; CDR3 DNA: TGTGCCAGCAGCCTATCCCCGGTGGGACTAGCGGGAGACAATGAGCAGTTCTTC; CDR3 protein: CASSLSPVGLAGDNEQFF
J gene: TRBJ2-3; clone size: NA; V gene: TRBV14; D gene: NA; CDR3 DNA: TGTGCCAGCAGCCGGACTACCCGAGATACGCAGTATTTT; CDR3 protein: CASSRTTRDTQYF
J gene: TRBJ2-7; clone size: NA; V gene: TRBV4-1; D gene: NA; CDR3 DNA: TGCGCCAGCAGCCAACAAGGTCGAGGGTTTGGCTACGAGCAGTACTTC; CDR3 protein: CASSQQGRGFGYEQYF
J gene: TRBJ1-1; clone size: once; V gene: TRBV14; D gene: TRBD1; CDR3 DNA: TGTGCCAGCAGCCCCCGACAGGGTTTAAACACTGAAGCTTTCTTT; CDR3 protein: CASSPRQGLNTEAFF
J gene: TRBJ1-3; clone size: once; V gene: TRBV6-1; D gene: NA; CDR3 DNA: TGTGCCAGCTACAGGGCTTCGGCGGGAAACACCATATATTTT; CDR3 protein: CASYRASAGNTIYF
J gene: TRBJ2-2; clone size: NA; V gene: TRBV5-1; D gene: TRBD1; CDR3 DNA: TGCGCCAGCAGCTCCTCCGGGACAGGGCGTACCGGGGAGCTGTTTTTT; CDR3 protein: CASSSSGTGRTGELFF
J gene: TRBJ2-1; clone size: NA; V gene: TRBV6-5; D gene: TRBD1; CDR3 DNA: TGTGCCACCCACCAGGCCGGGACAGGGGGCAAGCAGTTCTTC; CDR3 protein: CATHQAGTGGKQFF
J gene: TRBJ2-7; clone size: few; V gene: TRBV19; D gene: TRBD1; CDR3 DNA: TGTGCCAGCCAAAAAGGCAGGGGGACCCACGAGCAGTACTTC; CDR3 protein: CASQKGRGTHEQYF
J gene: TRBJ2-1; clone size: NA; V gene: TRBV29-1; D gene: TRBD2; CDR3 DNA: TGCAGCGTGGACCCGACTAGCGGGAGGGGCAATGAGCAGTTCTTC; CDR3 protein: CSVDPTSGRGNEQFF
J gene: TRBJ1-2; clone size: NA; V gene: TRBV29-1; D gene: NA; CDR3 DNA: TGCAGCGCCCATCAGGGTTTGCTCGGTTGTTATGGCTACACCTTC; CDR3 protein: CSAHQGLLGCYGYTF
J gene: TRBJ2-7; clone size: few; V gene: TRBV5-4; D gene: TRBD2; CDR3 DNA: TGTGCCAGCAACCTAGCGGGAGGCGGCGAGCAGTACTTC; CDR3 protein: CASNLAGGGEQYF
J gene: TRBJ2-7; clone size: few; V gene: TRBV6-1; D gene: NA; CDR3 DNA: TGTGCCAGCAGTGAAGGGGTGAGGGAGCAGTACTTC; CDR3 protein: CASSEGVREQYF
J gene: TRBJ2-2; clone size: NA; V gene: TRBV9; D gene: NA; CDR3 DNA: TGTGCCAGCAGCTTCTCCACCGGGGAGCTGTTTTTT; CDR3 protein: CASSFSTGELFF
J gene: TRBJ2-1; clone size: NA; V gene: TRBV19; D gene: NA; CDR3 DNA: TGTGCCACCTCCCCCCCACGTTCACTCAATGAGCAGTTCTTC; CDR3 protein: CATSPPRSLNEQFF
J gene: TRBJ2-1; clone size: few; V gene: TRBV28; D gene: NA; CDR3 DNA: TGTGCCAGCAACAAACCCTACAATGAGCAGTTCTTC; CDR3 protein: CASNKPYNEQFF
J gene: TRBJ2-7; clone size: NA; V gene: TRBV29-1; D gene: NA; CDR3 DNA: TGCAGCGTCGCGTCTCCTAGCTACGAGCAGTACTTC; CDR3 protein: CSVASPSYEQYF
J gene: TRBJ2-6; clone size: NA; V gene: TRBV9; D gene: NA; CDR3 DNA: TGTGCCAGCAGCATGTCATGGGGGCTCCACTCTGGGGCCAACGTCCTGACTTTC; CDR3 protein: CASSMSWGLHSGANVLTF
J gene: TRBJ2-7; clone size: NA; V gene: TRBV12-5; D gene: TRBD1; CDR3 DNA: TGTGCTAGTGCCCTGGGACAGGGGGCACTCGAGCAGTACTTC; CDR3 protein: CASALGQGALEQYF
J gene: TRBJ2-7; clone size: NA; V gene: TRBV28; D gene: TRBD2; CDR3 DNA: TGTGCCAGCCACTCGGGAGGGGGGGTCTACGAGCAGTACTTC; CDR3 protein: CASHSGGGVYEQYF
J gene: TRBJ2-2; clone size: NA; V gene: TRBV5-1; D gene: NA; CDR3 DNA: TGCGCCAGCAGAGAGATCACCGGGGAGCTGTTTTTT; CDR3 protein: CASREITGELFF
J gene: TRBJ2-7; clone size: NA; V gene: TRBV5-1; D gene: TRBD2; CDR3 DNA: TGCGCCAGCAGCTTAGGCGGGAGCTCCTACGAGCAGTACTTC; CDR3 protein: CASSLGGSSYEQYF
J gene: TRBJ2-5; clone size: NA; V gene: TRBV6-1; D gene: NA; CDR3 DNA: TGTGCCAGCAGTGAATCTCTAGGCGTGCCCCAAGAGACCCAGTACTTC; CDR3 protein: CASSESLGVPQETQYF
J gene: TRBJ1-5; clone size: NA; V gene: TRBV28; D gene: TRBD1; CDR3 DNA: TGTGCCAGCATGGAGGGACAGAACAATCAGCCCCAGCATTTT; CDR3 protein: CASMEGQNNQPQHF
J gene: TRBJ2-7; clone size: NA; V gene: TRBV28; D gene: TRBD1; CDR3 DNA: TGTGCCAGCAGCGATCCGGGACAGGGCCAATCGAAAACGTATTTC; CDR3 protein: CASSDPGQGQSKTYF
J gene: TRBJ2-7; clone size: NA; V gene: TRBV5-1; D gene: TRBD1; CDR3 DNA: TGCGCCAGCAGCTTGACAGGGGTACTCTACGAGCAGTACTTC; CDR3 protein: CASSLTGVLYEQYF
J gene: TRBJ2-1; clone size: once; V gene: TRBV5-4; D gene: TRBD2; CDR3 DNA: TGTGCCAGCAGCGGGACTAGCGGGAGTGGCCCCGCCAGACAGTTCTTC; CDR3 protein: CASSGTSGSGPARQFF
J gene: TRBJ2-3; clone size: NA; V gene: TRBV11-1; D gene: TRBD2; CDR3 DNA: TGTGCCAGCAGCCCCCCGGGACTAGCGGGAGCGGCAGATACGCAGTATTTT; CDR3 protein: CASSPPGLAGAADTQYF